This TCR beta chain is from a study of monozygotic twins with inflammatory bowel disease (dated by TCRdb to the late 2010s). With regard to the full study: A total of some 30 monozygotic twin pairs were included in the full study, comprising nine German pairs (four IBD-concordant, five IBD-discordant) and 19 IBD-discordant Danish pairs. The search for disease-associated traits relied mainly on comparing IBD patients with their genetically identical healthy co-twins within discordant pairs. Each individual had, on average, about 151 000 unique TCRalpha sequences and 181 000 unique TCRbeta sequences available for analysis.

The library relied on 5' RACE. Each TCR library was prepared from around 3.5 ug of total RNA. cDNA was synthesized with SMARTScribe reverse transcriptase in eight separate reactions per sample. During cDNA synthesis, template switching introduced unique molecular identifiers that contained a 6-nucleotide sample barcode. Two nested PCRs of about 17 and 10 cycles amplified the TCRalpha and TCRbeta cDNA, and bead purification followed each PCR. Before amplification, the cDNA was both treated with uracil DNA-glycosylase and purified with the QIAquick PCR purification kit. In the second PCR, Illumina TruSeq-compatible adapters and sample-specific barcodes were added. TapeStation and Qubit were used to check library quality and concentration, and 5 to 6.5 ng of each library was pooled. The pooled libraries were sequenced with 2 x 100 bp reads and custom sequencing primers on an Illumina HiSeq2500 single-index Rapid Run. The authors' analysis ran thus. UMI-based consensus assembly with MiGEC version 1.2.6 was used to correct PCR and sequencing errors. MiXCR version 2.1.1 was used for V(D)J alignment, clonotype assembly and CDR3 extraction. To normalise gene usage, clonotype sharing and MAIT/NKT TCR abundance, the analysis used the top 1000, 10 000 and 20 000 clonotypes per sample. Diversity was computed as the inverse Simpson index with the vegan R package after downsampling to 27 000 UMIs. Paired Mann-Whitney U tests were applied to discordant twin pairs, and Benjamini-Hochberg correction was used for multiple testing. TCRdb reprocessed the reads, reporting each CDR3 protein sequence once and no DNA. TCRdb's processing, not the study's, gives the V and J calls here. The sample's records list over 120,000 distinct CDR3 sequences. 0.95% to 1.5% of the sample belongs to the ten largest clones.

As concerns this clonotype: No antigen is known for it.

The CDR3, from cysteine to phenylalanine, totals 14 residues. Only the protein is available. As encoded in the germline V gene, CDR1 is SGHVS while CDR2 is FNYEAQ. From each donor, a roughly 2.7 ml peripheral blood sample was collected into PAXgene tubes and kept at -80 degrees C. Total RNA was isolated from whole blood with the PAXgene blood miRNA kit on an automated QIAcube, without T cell sorting. Peripheral blood from monozygotic twin pairs who were concordant or discordant for inflammatory bowel disease underwent deep TCRalpha and TCRbeta repertoire profiling using unique molecular barcoding. Smoking habits were recorded for all twin pairs, and individuals were classified as current, former or never smokers. What the study reported, not specific to this receptor: Fewer clonotypes were shared with other individuals by IBD patients than by healthy twins, most markedly in patients showing signs of disease activity. Repertoire similarity did not differ between concordant and discordant twins, possibly due to limited statistical power. The results gave no support for a single strong signal or clonotype linked to IBD. The analysis was unable to tell different T cell subtypes apart. Because patients received different immunosuppressive treatments, the repertoires may have picked up extra background noise and variability between individuals. A decrease in TCRbeta repertoire diversity, as measured by inverse Simpson index, was observed in IBD patients compared with their healthy co-twins.

The TCR was taken from a human donor with ulcerative colitis or Crohn's disease, or a healthy co-twin of an affected twin (not recorded which). The specimen sequenced was blood. The V gene is TRBV7-6 and the J gene is TRBJ2-3. The CDR3 has the sequence CASSPTYSTDTQYF.